A single sample is the source of the 5 T cell receptor beta chains below, sequenced in a study of T-cell memory formation after mild COVID-19. MiXCR was run by TCRdb on the 5' RACE reads, yielding one entry per CDR3 protein. Of around 62,000 distinct CDR3 sequences listed, roughly 25% are singletons. Sequencing used PBMCs or a T cell subset sorted from them (not recorded which). These receptors originate from a man aged 18 to 30 who had mild COVID-19 (a few samples of this study predate the infection). Cell type and time point are not known.

This clonotype was counted only a few times. V usage is TRBV7-8 and J usage is TRBJ2-1; 11 bases agree with TRBD2. The CDR3 loop spans 15 amino acids. The J segment lost 7 bases and the V segment lost 5 bases, leaving 7 bases of the junction unmatched. CDR1 is SGHVS, CDR2 FQNEAQ, per germline. The CDR3 DNA sequence: TGTGCCAGCAGCCAAGGGACTAGCGGAACTAATGAGCAGTTCTTC. Amino acid sequence: CASSQGTSGTNEQFF.

The chain carries TRBV7-2 and TRBJ1-1; 8 bases map to TRBD1. The trim removed 3 bases at V and 4 bases at J, leaving 1 base unmatched. Germline V CDR1 and CDR2: SGHTA, FQGNSA. The CDR3 has 13 residues. CDR3: CASSLDRVTEAFF. CDR3 in DNA: TGTGCCAGCAGCTTGGACAGGGTCACTGAAGCTTTCTTT.

V gene TRBV30 combines with J gene TRBJ2-3; tentative D call: TRBD1 (5 bases). The length of the CDR3 is 16 residues. V shed 7 bases and J shed 2 bases, with 22 bases lying between them. CDR1 GTSNPN and CDR2 SVGIG come from the germline V gene (reference sequence). For the CDR3, the DNA is TGTGCCTCTACTTGGGGCACATCAAGATTCACAGATACGCAGTATTTT. This sequence encodes CASTWGTSRFTDTQYF.

This clonotype was observed a few times. The chain links TRBV19 to TRBJ2-3; a weak D match, TRBD1 (5 bases). V was shortened by 8 bases and J by 0 bases, with 15 bases between the two germline ends. The CDR3 loop spans 15 amino acids. Germline CDR1 and CDR2: LNHDA and SQIVND (reference sequence). CDR3 nucleotide sequence: TGTGCCAGTCATTGGGGCCCATCTAGCACAGATACGCAGTATTTT. It yields the protein CASHWGPSSTDTQYF.

This clonotype rates as medium-sized. The chain recombines TRBV27 with TRBJ2-1; D may be TRBD1 (6 bases). The CDR3 is 14 amino acids. Trimming removed 5 bases from V and 6 bases from J, with 14 bases in between. Germline-derived CDR1 and CDR2 are MNHEY and SMNVEV (reference sequence). CDR3 protein: CASSQGSRVNEQFF. In nucleotides, the CDR3 is TGTGCCAGCAGTCAGGGGAGTAGAGTCAATGAGCAGTTCTTC.